This T cell receptor beta chain was profiled in a study of CXCR3 chemokines and chemotherapy response in bladder cancer. By share of the sample, this clonotype is medium-sized. TCRdb passed the PCR reads through MiXCR, listing each CDR3 protein once. The repertoire holds about 1,300 distinct CDR3 sequences, 5.8% seen once, with roughly 15% in the top ten. CDR1 is ENHRY, CDR2 SYGVKD, per germline. The V gene end was trimmed by 2 bases and the J gene end by 7 bases; junction bases not matched to a gene: 6. This CDR3 region has 14 residues. This clonotype originated in a human donor with bladder cancer that responded to neoadjuvant chemotherapy. Collection of the sample occurred from a patient whose treatment included neoadjuvant chemotherapy. The V call is TRBV10-3, the J call TRBJ1-2, with 8 bases matching TRBD1. The CDR3 here is CAISEGQGASGYTF. The CDR3 DNA reads as TGTGCCATCAGTGAGGGGCAGGGGGCGAGTGGCTACACCTTC.